The rows below give T cell receptor beta chains drawn from one sample of a study of cytomegalovirus exposure and HLA in healthy donors. Data came from immunoSEQ multiplex PCR; TCRdb stores just in-frame clones and leaves some out. The data show about 350,000 clones, about 85% seen once. The material sequenced was PBMCs. Receptor source: a woman in her twenties or thirties in good health and CMV-seropositive. The conserved cysteine and the conserved F or W are not part of the CDR3 here. The order of the fields is J gene, V gene, CDR3 protein.

j_gene: TRBJ2-7; v_gene: TRBV5-5; CDR3aa: ASSPSYEQY
j_gene: TRBJ2-1; v_gene: TRBV6-5; CDR3aa: ASSTHSGGAQF
j_gene: TRBJ2-7; v_gene: TRBV4-2; CDR3aa: ASSHPGQGSYEQY
j_gene: TRBJ2-5; v_gene: TRBV13; CDR3aa: ASSLGGVETQY
j_gene: TRBJ2-3; v_gene: TRBV2; CDR3aa: ASKGVGWSWRDLGTDTQY
j_gene: TRBJ2-7; v_gene: TRBV7-2; CDR3aa: ASSLRGFTYEQY
j_gene: TRBJ1-6; v_gene: TRBV7-7; CDR3aa: ASSILNLQGVISPLH
j_gene: TRBJ2-2; v_gene: TRBV10-3; CDR3aa: AISDWDRGPGELF
j_gene: TRBJ1-1; v_gene: TRBV2; CDR3aa: ASVAVGNTEAF
j_gene: TRBJ2-1; v_gene: TRBV28; CDR3aa: ASRSSGSPSYNEQF
j_gene: TRBJ1-2; v_gene: TRBV5-6; CDR3aa: ASSLRAGANYGYT
j_gene: TRBJ1-5; v_gene: TRBV9; CDR3aa: ASSVDSRDQPQH
j_gene: TRBJ2-7; v_gene: TRBV12-5; CDR3aa: ASGQGQDYEQY
j_gene: TRBJ2-1; v_gene: TRBV29-1; CDR3aa: SVVAVDYNEQF
j_gene: TRBJ2-6; v_gene: TRBV2; CDR3aa: ASKGSGANVLT
j_gene: TRBJ1-2; v_gene: TRBV2; CDR3aa: ASSAQLQYGYT
j_gene: TRBJ2-7; v_gene: TRBV7-8; CDR3aa: ASSGERVSGYEQY
j_gene: TRBJ1-4; v_gene: TRBV28; CDR3aa: ASRQGAGEKLF
j_gene: TRBJ2-3; v_gene: TRBV4-3; CDR3aa: ASSQGTSGGYTQY
j_gene: TRBJ1-5; v_gene: TRBV5-5; CDR3aa: ASSLAPEYSNQPQH
j_gene: TRBJ1-5; v_gene: TRBV15; CDR3aa: ATSRDRASNQPQH
j_gene: TRBJ1-1; v_gene: TRBV28; CDR3aa: ASSLFGQGGGKAF
j_gene: TRBJ1-1; v_gene: TRBV2; CDR3aa: ASSEEEGGTEAF
j_gene: TRBJ2-2; v_gene: TRBV7-3; CDR3aa: ASRPGGSNTGELF
j_gene: TRBJ2-7; v_gene: TRBV4-2; CDR3aa: ASSQELRGAYEQY
j_gene: TRBJ2-5; v_gene: TRBV29-1; CDR3aa: STEGLDRETQY
j_gene: TRBJ2-2; v_gene: TRBV29-1; CDR3aa: SVERVSHTGELF
j_gene: TRBJ1-2; v_gene: TRBV18; CDR3aa: ASSQLHQGGAGYGYT
j_gene: TRBJ2-7; v_gene: TRBV6-6; CDR3aa: ASNRTSGGYEQY
j_gene: TRBJ2-7; v_gene: TRBV7-3; CDR3aa: ASSLSGGFYEQY
j_gene: TRBJ2-6; v_gene: TRBV25-1; CDR3aa: ASSDATISGANVLT
j_gene: TRBJ2-5; v_gene: TRBV5-1; CDR3aa: ASSKGLLQETQY
j_gene: TRBJ2-3; v_gene: TRBV5-5; CDR3aa: ASSFRLAGQTDTQY
j_gene: TRBJ2-2; v_gene: TRBV2; CDR3aa: ASSPNPTGLGDTGELF
j_gene: TRBJ2-7; v_gene: TRBV28; CDR3aa: ASIDGGRGEQY
j_gene: TRBJ2-1; v_gene: TRBV7-2; CDR3aa: ASSLVGLAMAEQF
j_gene: TRBJ2-2; v_gene: TRBV13; CDR3aa: ASSFPSRGGNTGELF
j_gene: TRBJ1-1; v_gene: TRBV6-6; CDR3aa: ASSYSPANIEAF
j_gene: TRBJ2-7; v_gene: TRBV21-1; CDR3aa: ASSPIDRDSSYEQY
j_gene: TRBJ1-5; v_gene: TRBV4-1; CDR3aa: ASSQEDRDQPQH